This TCR beta chain stems from a study of T-cell memory formation after mild COVID-19. The CDR3 runs 14 residues. V was clipped by 3 bases and J by 3 bases, with 8 bases between them. Germline CDR1 SGHTA, CDR2 FQGNSA. Study findings and constraints: Some clones that responded turned up in pre-infection memory, which suggests that cross-reactive memory joined in.

This clonotype was detected a few times. What it recognizes is unknown. TCRdb independently ran MiXCR on the 5' RACE reads; one entry per CDR3 protein. The sample contains 550,000 to 700,000 distinct CDR3 sequences, 17% of which appear only once. This TCR was sampled from an adult woman who had mild COVID-19 (a few samples of this study predate the infection). Cell type and time point are not known. This rearrangement joins TRBV7-2 to TRBJ1-4; D is unresolved. The sample taken for sequencing was PBMCs or a T cell subset sorted from them (not recorded which). The CDR3 sequence: CASSFFGSNEKLFF. DNA for the CDR3: TGTGCCAGCAGCTTCTTCGGGTCTAATGAAAAACTGTTTTTT.